The entry below gives a single T cell receptor (beta chain) sequence along with its context. The record originates from a study of cytomegalovirus exposure and HLA in healthy donors. In the PCR, 60 Vbeta and 13 Jbeta primers were used. Measured with immunoSEQ multiplex PCR; TCRdb has only the in-frame clones, and not every one. The sample yields 100,000 to 150,000 clones, about 87% seen once. The CDR3 has 16 amino acids. Looked up from germline, CDR1 is MNHEY and CDR2 is SVGAGI. V shed 2 bases and J 0 bases; nucleotides not matched to a gene: 4. The V call is TRBV6-5, the J call TRBJ2-3; 8 bases are a match to TRBD2. The sample taken for sequencing was PBMCs. This TCR derives from a woman in her thirties in good health and CMV-seronegative. In nucleotides, the CDR3 is TGTGCCAGCAGTTACGAAGGGACTAGGAGCACAGATACGCAGTATTTT. Translating gives CASSYEGTRSTDTQYF.